What follows are 12 T cell receptor beta chains derived from one specimen sequenced in a study of OX40 agonist ivuxolimab in advanced cancers. Sequencing used immunoSEQ multiplex PCR; TCRdb keeps in-frame clones, though not all of them. Here the sample spans around 45,000 clones, about 80% being singletons. Here the sequenced sample was CD4+ or CD8+ T cells sorted from blood, taken in a trial of the OX40 agonist ivuxolimab. The receptor source for this set is an adult with an advanced solid tumor such as melanoma, head and neck, liver or kidney cancer.

The chain carries TRBV2 and TRBJ2-7, with D possibly TRBD2 on 6 matching bases. CDR1 is SNHLY, CDR2 FYNNEI, per germline. The V end was cut by 3 bases, the J end by 3 bases, with 12 bases between. CDR3 length: 14 residues. CDR3 sequence reads: CASSEGGRDYEQYF. In nucleotides, the CDR3 is TGTGCCAGCAGTGAGGGTGGGCGGGACTACGAGCAGTACTTC.

Worth noting for this clone: The same CDR3 arises from other DNA sequences in this sample as well. The chain carries TRBV7-2 and TRBJ2-7; D remains ambiguous. The germline V gene has CDR1 SGHTA and CDR2 FQGNSA. The CDR3 has 15 amino acids. V lost 0 bases to trimming and J lost 1 base, with 10 bases between them. Here the CDR3 reads CASSLALGSSYEQYF. CDR3 coding DNA: TGTGCCAGCAGCTTAGCATTAGGGTCTTCCTACGAGCAGTACTTC.

In this sample, this clone turned up once. The rearrangement links TRBV18 to TRBJ1-1, with D possibly TRBD1 on 6 matching bases. Trimming cost V 1 base and J 3 bases, with 12 bases left between them. The germline V gene has CDR1 KGHSH and CDR2 LQKENI. This CDR3 has 15 residues. CDR3 amino acids: CASSPRAGVDTEAFF. The CDR3 DNA is TGTGCCAGCTCACCACGGGCAGGGGTCGACACTGAAGCTTTCTTT. Full variable domain (rest looked up from reference TRBV18 and TRBJ1-1): NAGVMQNPRHLVRRRGQEARLRCSPMKGHSHVYWYRQLPEEGLKFMVYLQKENIIDESGMPKERFSAEFPKEGPSILRIQQVVRGDSAAYFCASSPRAGVDTEAFFGQGTRLTVV.

The chain is built from TRBV6-5 and TRBJ2-7; the D is unclear. V was clipped by 3 bases and J by 0 bases, with 3 bases between them. The CDR3 is 12 residues long. Per germline, CDR1 MNHEY and CDR2 SVGAGI. Written as DNA, the CDR3 is TGTGCCAGCAGTTATGACTCCTACGAGCAGTACTTC. This sequence encodes CASSYDSYEQYF.

The chain links TRBV2 to TRBJ2-7; 7 nucleotides line up with TRBD2. The CDR3 loop spans 14 amino acids. Germline CDR1 is SNHLY and CDR2 is FYNNEI. V lost 7 bases, J lost 4 bases, and 10 bases stayed unmatched. CDR3 coding DNA: TGTGCCAGCATTGCGGGAGTAAGTTCGTACGAGCAGTACTTC. Protein product: CASIAGVSSYEQYF.

This chain links TRBV7-2 with TRBJ2-3; TRBD2 might be the D (5 bases). The germline V gene encodes CDR1 SGHTA and CDR2 FQGNSA. Trimming left V 10 bases short and J 8 bases short, with 22 bases between. The CDR3 totals 14 residues. CDR3 DNA sequence: TGTGCCACCGACCCGGGAAGGCGTCGGGGTACGCAGTATTTT. Protein: CATDPGRRRGTQYF.

This sequence joins TRBV7-9 and TRBJ2-1, with D perhaps matching TRBD2 (5 bases). Trimming removed 3 bases from V and 9 bases from J, with 15 bases in between. The CDR3 spans 14 residues. Germline assignment: CDR1 SEHNR and CDR2 FQNEAQ (reference sequence). For the CDR3, the DNA is TGTGCCAGCAGCTTCTCCCAGGAGGTCAGTGAGCAGTTCTTC. Protein: CASSFSQEVSEQFF.

This chain uses TRBV6-1 with TRBJ2-2; either TRBD1 or TRBD2 may supply D (5 bases each). V lost 6 bases and J 0 bases, leaving 8 bases between the germline ends. The CDR3 extends over 14 amino acids. Per germline, CDR1 MNHNS and CDR2 SASEGT. The CDR3: CASRGPANTGELFF. The CDR3 DNA follows: TGTGCCAGCAGGGGACCGGCGAACACCGGGGAGCTGTTTTTT.

This clone was recorded once. The chain links TRBV27 to TRBJ1-2, with D perhaps matching TRBD1 (6 bases). Trimming cost V 8 bases and J 2 bases, with 15 bases left between them. CDR1 is MNHEY, CDR2 SMNVEV, per germline (reference sequence). The CDR3 loop spans 14 amino acids. CDR3 in amino acids: CASRRNRENYGYTF. Here the CDR3 DNA reads TGTGCCAGCCGCCGTAACAGGGAAAACTATGGCTACACCTTC.

The table lists this clone with a count of one. The V call is TRBV10-3, the J call TRBJ2-2, with a weak D call TRBD1 (5 bases). The CDR3 spans 14 residues. Trimming removed 7 bases at V and 2 bases at J, with 11 bases between. CDR1 and CDR2 from the germline V gene are ENHRY and SYGVKD. CDR3 nucleotides: TGTGCCATCAAAGGACAAGAAAACACCGGGGAGCTGTTTTTT. It specifies CAIKGQENTGELFF.

This chain joins TRBV18 and TRBJ2-1; 7 positions match TRBD1. The J segment lost 3 bases and the V segment lost 2 bases, leaving 4 bases of the junction unmatched. The CDR3 is 15 residues long. CDR1 is KGHSH, CDR2 LQKENI, per germline. The CDR3 DNA reads TGTGCCAGCTCACCAGTAGGGGGCAGCTACAATGAGCAGTTCTTC. This codes for CASSPVGGSYNEQFF.

The chain links TRBV6-4 to TRBJ2-3; 7 nucleotides align to TRBD1. The junction had 7 bases not matched to a gene; V was cut back by 2 bases and J by 2 bases. This CDR3 has 16 residues. In germline, CDR1 is MRHNA, CDR2 SNTAGT. This CDR3 reads CASSDRGGQVTDTQYF. In DNA, the CDR3 is TGTGCCAGCAGTGACCGCGGAGGACAGGTCACAGATACGCAGTATTTT.